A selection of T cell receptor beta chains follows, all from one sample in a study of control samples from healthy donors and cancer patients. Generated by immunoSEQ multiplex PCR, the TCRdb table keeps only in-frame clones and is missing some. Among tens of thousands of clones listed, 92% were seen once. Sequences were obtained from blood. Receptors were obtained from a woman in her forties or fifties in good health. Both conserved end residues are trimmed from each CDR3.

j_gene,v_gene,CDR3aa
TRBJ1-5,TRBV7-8,ASSLDRVRSSNQPQH
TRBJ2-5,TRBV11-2,ASSSLAGGHKGTQY
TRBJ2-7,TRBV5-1,ASTTGTPKAYEQY
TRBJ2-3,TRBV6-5,AAAWTGGTDTQY
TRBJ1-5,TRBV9,ASSASGQSNQPQH
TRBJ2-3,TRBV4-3,ASSPSIQGDTQY
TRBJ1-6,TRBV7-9,ASSFLGGSSYNSPLH
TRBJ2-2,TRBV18,ASSPPNRAPNTGELF
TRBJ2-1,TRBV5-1,ASSLQSSVGNEQF
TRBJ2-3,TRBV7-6,ASSLAYGGGTDTQY
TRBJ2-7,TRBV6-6,ASSLARGNEQY
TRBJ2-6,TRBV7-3,ASSSSTGISGANVLT
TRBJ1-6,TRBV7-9,ASRPNSAGANSPLH
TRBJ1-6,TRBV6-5,ASGQAINSPLH
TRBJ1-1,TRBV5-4,ASSPIPGAREEAF
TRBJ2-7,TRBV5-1,ASSLQGTVYEQY
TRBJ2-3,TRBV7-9,ASSLEVGGVMDTQY
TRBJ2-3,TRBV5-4,ASSTRLGAGLTDTQY
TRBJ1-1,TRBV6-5,ASSYTRTMNTEAF
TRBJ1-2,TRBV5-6,ASSGSGQGAYGYT
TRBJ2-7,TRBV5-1,ASSLAPSGGAHEQY
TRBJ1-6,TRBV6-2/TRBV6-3,ASSYTDRNSPLH
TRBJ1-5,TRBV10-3,AISQGAPQPQH
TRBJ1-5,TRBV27,ASSPGTGYQPQH
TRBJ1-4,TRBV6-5,ASSSLLGGSYEKLF
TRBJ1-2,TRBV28,ASRQGVYGYT
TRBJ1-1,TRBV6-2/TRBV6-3,ASSDSDRTGGTEAF
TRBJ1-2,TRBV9,ASSPRFLPSNYGYT
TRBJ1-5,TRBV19,ASSILGQGPQPQH
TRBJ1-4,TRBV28,ASSSPGGRGFEKLF
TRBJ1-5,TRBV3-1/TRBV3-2,ASSPDWSNQPQH
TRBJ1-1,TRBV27,ATWPQRDTEAF
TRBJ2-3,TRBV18,ASSPLSRGPSDTQY
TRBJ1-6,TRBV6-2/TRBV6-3,ASSYVTGEPNSPLH
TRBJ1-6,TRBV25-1,ASSGDLGAHNSPLH
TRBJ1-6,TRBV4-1,ASSHREDSPLH
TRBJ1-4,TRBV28,ASSLGGREKLF
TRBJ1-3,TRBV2,ASSAGSGNTIY
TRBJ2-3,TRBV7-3,ASSPDPSNTQY
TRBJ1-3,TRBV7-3,ASSLGPGNTIY
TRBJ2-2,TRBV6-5,ASSYSGVNTGELF
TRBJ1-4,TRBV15,ATSRLHEKLF
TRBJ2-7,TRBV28,ADIEQY
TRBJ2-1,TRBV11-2,ASSERGQGVHNEQF
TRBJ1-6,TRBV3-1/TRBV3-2,ASSQGTGEISPLH
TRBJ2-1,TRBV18,ASSPNQRGGRRNEQF
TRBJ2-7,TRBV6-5,ASGSGINEQY
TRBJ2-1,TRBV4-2,ASTQRAGGYNEQF
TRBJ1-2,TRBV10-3,AISEDSYYGYT
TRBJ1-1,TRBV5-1,ASSLEVVNTEAF
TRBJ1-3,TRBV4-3,ASSHDSSGNTIY
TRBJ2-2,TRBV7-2,ASSLDGTTGELF
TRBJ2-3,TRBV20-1,SARYTDTQY
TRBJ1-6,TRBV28,ASSSNDRGLNSPLH
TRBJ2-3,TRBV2,ASKGGPPSTDTQY
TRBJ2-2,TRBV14,ASSHVSHGELF
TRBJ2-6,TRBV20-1,SASLAFMGGANVLT
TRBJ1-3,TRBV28,ASRRRSSGNTIY
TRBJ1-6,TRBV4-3,ASSGRETTNSPLH